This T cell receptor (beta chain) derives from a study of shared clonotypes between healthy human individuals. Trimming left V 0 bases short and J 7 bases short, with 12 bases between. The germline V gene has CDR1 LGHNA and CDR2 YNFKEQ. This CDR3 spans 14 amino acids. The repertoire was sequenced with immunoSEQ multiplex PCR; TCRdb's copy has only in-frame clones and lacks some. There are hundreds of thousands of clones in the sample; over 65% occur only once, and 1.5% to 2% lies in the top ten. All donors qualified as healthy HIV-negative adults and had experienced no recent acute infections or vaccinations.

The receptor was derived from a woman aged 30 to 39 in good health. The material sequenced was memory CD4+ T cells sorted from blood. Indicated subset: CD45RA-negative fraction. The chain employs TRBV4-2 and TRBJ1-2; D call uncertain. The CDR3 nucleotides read TGTGCCAGCAGCCAAGAAGGGTCTGGGAGTGGCTACACCTTC. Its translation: CASSQEGSGSGYTF.